The rows below give T cell receptor beta chains drawn from one sample of a study of CXCR3-negative and CXCR3-positive naive CD8 T cells. TCRdb re-called the 5' RACE reads, yielding one record per CDR3 amino acid sequence without DNA. In total, the table holds roughly 61,000 distinct CDR3 sequences. The sequenced sample was naive CXCR3+ CD8+ T cells from blood. The receptors shown here come from a human donor in good health. Some clones in this sample may be carry-over from other donors' samples. CDR3s include the opening cysteine and the closing phenylalanine or tryptophan. Fields, in order: V gene, J gene, CDR3 length, clone size, CDR3 protein. Size values are once, few and many counts, or a class for expanded clones, and some rows have none.

v_gene: TRBV24-1
j_gene: TRBJ2-2
len: 13
abundance: NA
CDR3aa: CAIRAANTGELFF

v_gene: TRBV29-1
j_gene: TRBJ1-2
len: 12
abundance: NA
CDR3aa: CSVPPEVTGYTF

v_gene: TRBV7-9
j_gene: TRBJ2-7
len: 14
abundance: NA
CDR3aa: CASGTGRGVSEQYF

v_gene: TRBV28
j_gene: TRBJ2-1
len: 14
abundance: NA
CDR3aa: CASGTGNSYNEQFF

v_gene: TRBV6-2/TRBV6-3
j_gene: TRBJ2-1
len: 15
abundance: NA
CDR3aa: CASRKGQDSYNEQFF

v_gene: TRBV6-1
j_gene: TRBJ2-1
len: 16
abundance: NA
CDR3aa: CASSPILAGSYNEQFF

v_gene: TRBV7-9
j_gene: TRBJ1-1
len: 13
abundance: NA
CDR3aa: CASSSPTGVEAFF

v_gene: TRBV7-2
j_gene: TRBJ2-3
len: 15
abundance: NA
CDR3aa: CATTSGGTLTDTQYF

v_gene: TRBV5-1
j_gene: TRBJ2-7
len: 14
abundance: NA
CDR3aa: CASSIRDSSYEQYF

v_gene: TRBV14
j_gene: TRBJ1-4
len: 15
abundance: NA
CDR3aa: CASSHRQGVGKKLFF

v_gene: TRBV29-1
j_gene: TRBJ1-1
len: 12
abundance: NA
CDR3aa: CNPRDRHTEAFF

v_gene: TRBV12-3/TRBV12-4
j_gene: TRBJ2-7
len: 15
abundance: NA
CDR3aa: CASTEGARRTYEQYF

v_gene: TRBV27
j_gene: TRBJ2-1
len: 16
abundance: NA
CDR3aa: CASSFSGTGGYNEQFF

v_gene: TRBV4-3
j_gene: TRBJ2-7
len: 15
abundance: NA
CDR3aa: CASSQFGDRIYEQYF

v_gene: TRBV6-5
j_gene: TRBJ1-5
len: 13
abundance: NA
CDR3aa: CASSAYSNQPQHF

v_gene: TRBV28
j_gene: TRBJ2-3
len: 16
abundance: NA
CDR3aa: CASSTISGGLTDTQYF

v_gene: TRBV29-1
j_gene: TRBJ1-1
len: 16
abundance: NA
CDR3aa: CSYLGDRGRMNTEAFF

v_gene: TRBV10-2
j_gene: TRBJ2-3
len: 14
abundance: NA
CDR3aa: CASSGYSPGTAQYF

v_gene: TRBV11-3
j_gene: TRBJ1-1
len: 13
abundance: medium-sized
CDR3aa: CASSLGRDTEAFF

v_gene: TRBV5-4
j_gene: TRBJ2-7
len: 13
abundance: NA
CDR3aa: CASSSETTYEQYF

v_gene: TRBV12-3/TRBV12-4
j_gene: TRBJ2-6
len: 13
abundance: NA
CDR3aa: CASSGDRANVLTF

v_gene: TRBV20-1
j_gene: TRBJ2-1
len: 18
abundance: NA
CDR3aa: CSARDLTSGGGLYNEQFF

v_gene: TRBV10-1
j_gene: TRBJ1-2
len: 15
abundance: NA
CDR3aa: CASSARGPANYGYTF

v_gene: TRBV7-2
j_gene: TRBJ2-7
len: 13
abundance: NA
CDR3aa: CASSARLDYEQYF

v_gene: TRBV27
j_gene: TRBJ1-6
len: 14
abundance: NA
CDR3aa: CASSLKSYNSPLHF

v_gene: TRBV29-1
j_gene: TRBJ1-5
len: 15
abundance: NA
CDR3aa: CSVVPGGNSNQPQHF

v_gene: TRBV27
j_gene: TRBJ1-1
len: 14
abundance: NA
CDR3aa: CASSLTTGLTEAFF

v_gene: TRBV6-2/TRBV6-3
j_gene: TRBJ2-1
len: 12
abundance: NA
CDR3aa: CASKTRVNEQFF

v_gene: TRBV11-2
j_gene: TRBJ1-5
len: 14
abundance: NA
CDR3aa: CASSFSGGDQPQHF

v_gene: TRBV12-3/TRBV12-4
j_gene: TRBJ1-1
len: 13
abundance: NA
CDR3aa: CASSSWTGNSAFF

v_gene: TRBV29-1
j_gene: TRBJ1-1
len: 13
abundance: NA
CDR3aa: CSVEVQGRTEAFF

v_gene: TRBV9
j_gene: TRBJ2-7
len: 13
abundance: NA
CDR3aa: CASSVDYHYEQYF

v_gene: TRBV20-1
j_gene: TRBJ1-5
len: 15
abundance: NA
CDR3aa: CSARDDQSSNQPQHF

v_gene: TRBV19
j_gene: TRBJ2-7
len: 14
abundance: NA
CDR3aa: CASSRDGSSYEQYF

v_gene: TRBV4-2
j_gene: TRBJ2-7
len: 16
abundance: NA
CDR3aa: CASSQGTVGLAFEQYF

v_gene: TRBV4-3
j_gene: TRBJ2-7
len: 13
abundance: NA
CDR3aa: CASSPGQFYEQYF

v_gene: TRBV6-2/TRBV6-3
j_gene: TRBJ2-2
len: 17
abundance: NA
CDR3aa: CASSSGTGVINTGELFF

v_gene: TRBV11-2
j_gene: TRBJ2-3
len: 14
abundance: NA
CDR3aa: CASSWGTTTDTQYF

v_gene: TRBV6-2/TRBV6-3
j_gene: TRBJ2-7
len: 13
abundance: NA
CDR3aa: CASSTRDSGEQYF

v_gene: TRBV4-1
j_gene: TRBJ2-1
len: 14
abundance: NA
CDR3aa: CASSQGTGLNEQFF

v_gene: TRBV20-1
j_gene: TRBJ2-7
len: 13
abundance: NA
CDR3aa: CSASGDRDYEQYF

v_gene: TRBV10-3
j_gene: TRBJ1-5
len: 15
abundance: NA
CDR3aa: CAIQSGQGAYQPQHF

v_gene: TRBV28
j_gene: TRBJ2-1
len: 15
abundance: NA
CDR3aa: CASCLSGGAYNEQFF

v_gene: TRBV2
j_gene: TRBJ2-1
len: 15
abundance: NA
CDR3aa: CASSEAGGTYNEQFF

v_gene: TRBV11-3
j_gene: TRBJ2-1
len: 15
abundance: NA
CDR3aa: CASSSGTSGAGEQFF

v_gene: TRBV27
j_gene: TRBJ2-7
len: 15
abundance: NA
CDR3aa: CASSLLSSGVYEQYF